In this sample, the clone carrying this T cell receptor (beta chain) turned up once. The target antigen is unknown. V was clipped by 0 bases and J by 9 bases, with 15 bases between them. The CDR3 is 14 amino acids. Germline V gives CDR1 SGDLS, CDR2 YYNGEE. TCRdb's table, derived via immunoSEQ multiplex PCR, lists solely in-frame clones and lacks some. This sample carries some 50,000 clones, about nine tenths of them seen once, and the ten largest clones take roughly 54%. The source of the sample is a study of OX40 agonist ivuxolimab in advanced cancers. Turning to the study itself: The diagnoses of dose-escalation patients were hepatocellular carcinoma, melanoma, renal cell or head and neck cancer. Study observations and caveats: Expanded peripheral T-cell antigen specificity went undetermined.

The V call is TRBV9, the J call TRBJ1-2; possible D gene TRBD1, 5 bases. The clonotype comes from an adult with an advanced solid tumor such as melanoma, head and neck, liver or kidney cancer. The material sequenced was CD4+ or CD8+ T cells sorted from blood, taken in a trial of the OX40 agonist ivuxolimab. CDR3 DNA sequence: TGTGCCAGCAGCGTAGTGGAGTCGGCAGGGAGCTACACCTTC. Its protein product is CASSVVESAGSYTF.